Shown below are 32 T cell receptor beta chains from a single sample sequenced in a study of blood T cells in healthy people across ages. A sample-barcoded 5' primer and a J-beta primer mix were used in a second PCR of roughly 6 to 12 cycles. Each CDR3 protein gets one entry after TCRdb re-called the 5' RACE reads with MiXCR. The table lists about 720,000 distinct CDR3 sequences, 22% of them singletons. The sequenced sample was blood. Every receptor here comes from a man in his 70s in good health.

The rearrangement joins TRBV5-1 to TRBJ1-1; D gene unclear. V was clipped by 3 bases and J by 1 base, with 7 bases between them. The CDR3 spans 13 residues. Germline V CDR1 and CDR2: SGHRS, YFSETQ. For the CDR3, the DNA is TGCGCCAGCAGCTGGCAGGCGAACACTGAAGCTTTCTTT. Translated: CASSWQANTEAFF.

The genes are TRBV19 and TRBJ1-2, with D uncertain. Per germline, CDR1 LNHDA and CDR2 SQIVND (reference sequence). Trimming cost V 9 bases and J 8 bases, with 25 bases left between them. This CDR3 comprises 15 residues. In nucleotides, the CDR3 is TGTGCCAGCACTTATTACCCGACCGGTGCTAGAGGCTACACCTTC. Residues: CASTYYPTGARGYTF.

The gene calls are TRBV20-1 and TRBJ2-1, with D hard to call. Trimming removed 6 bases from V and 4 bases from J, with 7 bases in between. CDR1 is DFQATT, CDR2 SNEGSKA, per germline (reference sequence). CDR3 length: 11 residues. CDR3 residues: CSAEHYNEQFF. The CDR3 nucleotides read TGCAGTGCGGAACATTACAATGAGCAGTTCTTC.

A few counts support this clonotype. The CDR3 DNA reads as TGTGCCACCCTAGCGGGAGCATCCTACAATGAGCAGTTCTTC. Protein: CATLAGASYNEQFF. The chain is built from TRBV10-3 and TRBJ2-1; 10 nucleotides match TRBD2. CDR1 is ENHRY, CDR2 SYGVKD, per germline. CDR3 length equals 14 residues. Germline trimming cut 10 bases from V and 1 base from J; bases unmatched to any gene: 4.

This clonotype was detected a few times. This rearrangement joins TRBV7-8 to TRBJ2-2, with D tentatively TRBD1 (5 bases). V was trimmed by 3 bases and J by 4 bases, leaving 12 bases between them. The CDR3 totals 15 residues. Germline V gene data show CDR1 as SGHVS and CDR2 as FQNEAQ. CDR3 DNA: TGTGCCAGCAGCTTCAGGGTTTTGAGCACCGGGGAGCTGTTTTTT. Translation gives CASSFRVLSTGELFF.

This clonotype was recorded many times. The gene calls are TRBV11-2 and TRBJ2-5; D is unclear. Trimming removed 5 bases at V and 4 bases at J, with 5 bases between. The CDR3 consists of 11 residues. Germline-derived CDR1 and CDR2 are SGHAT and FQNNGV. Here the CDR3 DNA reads TGTGCCAGCAGCAGGGTAGAGACCCAGTACTTC. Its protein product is CASSRVETQYF. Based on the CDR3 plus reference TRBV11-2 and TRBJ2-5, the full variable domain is EAGVAQSPRYKIIEKRQSVAFWCNPISGHATLYWYQQILGQGPKLLIQFQNNGVVDDSQLPKDRFSAERLKGVDSTLKIQPAKLEDSAVYLCASSRVETQYFGPGTRLLVL.

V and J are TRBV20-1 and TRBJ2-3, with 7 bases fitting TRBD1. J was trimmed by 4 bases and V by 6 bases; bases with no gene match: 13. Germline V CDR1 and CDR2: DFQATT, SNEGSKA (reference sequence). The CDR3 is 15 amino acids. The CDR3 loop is CSAPERRGGADTQYF. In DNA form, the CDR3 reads TGCAGTGCGCCAGAGCGGCGAGGGGGCGCAGATACGCAGTATTTT.

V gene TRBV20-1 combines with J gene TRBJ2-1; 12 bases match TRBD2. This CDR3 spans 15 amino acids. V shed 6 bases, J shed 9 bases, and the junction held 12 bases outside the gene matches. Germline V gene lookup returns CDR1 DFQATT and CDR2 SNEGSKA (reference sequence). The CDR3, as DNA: TGCAGTGCGCCATCCGGACTAGCGGGGCATTCTGAGCAGTTCTTC. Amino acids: CSAPSGLAGHSEQFF.

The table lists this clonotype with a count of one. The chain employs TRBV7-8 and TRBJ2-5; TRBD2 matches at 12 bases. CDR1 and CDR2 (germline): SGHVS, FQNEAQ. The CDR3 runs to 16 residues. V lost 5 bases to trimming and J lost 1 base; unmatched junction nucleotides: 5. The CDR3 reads CASSDRLAGAQETQYF. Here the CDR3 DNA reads TGTGCCAGCAGCGATCGACTAGCGGGGGCCCAAGAGACCCAGTACTTC.

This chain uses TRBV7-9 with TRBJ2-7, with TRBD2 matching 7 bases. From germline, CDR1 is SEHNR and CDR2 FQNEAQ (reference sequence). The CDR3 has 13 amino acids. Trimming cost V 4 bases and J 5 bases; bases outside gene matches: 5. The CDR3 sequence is CASSWGGRDEQYF. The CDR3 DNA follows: TGTGCCAGCAGCTGGGGGGGGAGAGACGAGCAGTACTTC.

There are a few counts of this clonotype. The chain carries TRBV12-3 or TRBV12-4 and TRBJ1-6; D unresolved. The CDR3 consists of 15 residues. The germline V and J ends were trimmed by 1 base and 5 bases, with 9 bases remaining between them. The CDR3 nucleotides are TGTGCCAGCAGTTTAGAGGGCAGCCATAATTCACCCCTCCACTTT. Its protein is CASSLEGSHNSPLHF.

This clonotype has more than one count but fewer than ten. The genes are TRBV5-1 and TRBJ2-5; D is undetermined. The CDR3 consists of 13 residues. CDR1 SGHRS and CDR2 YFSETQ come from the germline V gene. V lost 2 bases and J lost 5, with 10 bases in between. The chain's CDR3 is CASSLRAEETQYF. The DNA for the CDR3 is TGCGCCAGCAGCTTACGGGCCGAGGAGACCCAGTACTTC.

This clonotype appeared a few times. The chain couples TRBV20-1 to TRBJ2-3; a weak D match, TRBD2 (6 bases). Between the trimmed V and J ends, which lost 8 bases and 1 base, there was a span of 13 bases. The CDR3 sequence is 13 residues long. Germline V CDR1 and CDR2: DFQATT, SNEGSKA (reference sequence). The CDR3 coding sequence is TGCAGTCATGGCGGGATAGGCACAGATACGCAGTATTTT. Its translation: CSHGGIGTDTQYF.

The CDR3 protein is CASSERALSTEAFF. The CDR3 DNA reads TGTGCCAGCAGTGAACGGGCCTTGAGTACTGAAGCTTTCTTT. V usage is TRBV2 and J usage is TRBJ1-1; D is uncertain. V lost 2 bases, J lost 5 bases, and 12 bases lay in between. This CDR3 has 14 amino acids. Looked up from germline, CDR1 is SNHLY and CDR2 is FYNNEI.

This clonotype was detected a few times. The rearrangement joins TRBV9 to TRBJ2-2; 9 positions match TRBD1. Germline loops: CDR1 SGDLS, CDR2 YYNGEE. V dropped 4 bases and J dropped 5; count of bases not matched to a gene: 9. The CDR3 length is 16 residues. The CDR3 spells CASSTGTGLGTGELFF. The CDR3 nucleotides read TGTGCCAGCAGCACCGGGACAGGGCTGGGGACCGGGGAGCTGTTTTTT.

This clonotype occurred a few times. For the CDR3, the DNA is TGTGCCAGCAGCTTCCGGGACAGGGGCAGCATCTACAATGAGCAGTTCTTC. It translates to CASSFRDRGSIYNEQFF. This sequence joins TRBV11-2 and TRBJ2-1, with TRBD1 matching over 10 bases. The junction had 8 bases not matched to a gene; V was cut back by 3 bases and J by 3 bases. The CDR3 runs 17 residues. Germline V gene lookup returns CDR1 SGHAT and CDR2 FQNNGV.

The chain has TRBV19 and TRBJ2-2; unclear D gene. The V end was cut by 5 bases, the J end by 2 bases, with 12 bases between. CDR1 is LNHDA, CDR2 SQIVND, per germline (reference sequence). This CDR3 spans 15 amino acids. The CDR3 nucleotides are TGTGCCAGTAGTTTCGGACCTTTAAACACCGGGGAGCTGTTTTTT. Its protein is CASSFGPLNTGELFF.

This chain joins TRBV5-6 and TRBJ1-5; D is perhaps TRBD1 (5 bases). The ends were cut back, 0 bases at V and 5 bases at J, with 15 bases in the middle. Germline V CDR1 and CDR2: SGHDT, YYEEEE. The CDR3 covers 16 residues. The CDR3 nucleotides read TGTGCCAGCAGCTTGGGGGGGACTGAGAGAGATCAGCCCCAGCATTTT. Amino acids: CASSLGGTERDQPQHF.

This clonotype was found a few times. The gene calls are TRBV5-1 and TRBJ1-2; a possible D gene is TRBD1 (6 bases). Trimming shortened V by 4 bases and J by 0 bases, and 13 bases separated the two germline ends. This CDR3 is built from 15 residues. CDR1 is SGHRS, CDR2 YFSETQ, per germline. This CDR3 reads CASSRDTIPNYGYTF. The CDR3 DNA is TGCGCCAGCAGCAGGGACACGATCCCTAACTATGGCTACACCTTC.

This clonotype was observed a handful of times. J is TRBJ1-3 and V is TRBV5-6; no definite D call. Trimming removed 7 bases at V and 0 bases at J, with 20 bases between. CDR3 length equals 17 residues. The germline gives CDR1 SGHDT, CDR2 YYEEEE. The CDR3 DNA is TGTGCCAGCGGACGAAACTTCGGGGAGGTCTCTGGAAACACCATATATTTT. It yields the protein CASGRNFGEVSGNTIYF.

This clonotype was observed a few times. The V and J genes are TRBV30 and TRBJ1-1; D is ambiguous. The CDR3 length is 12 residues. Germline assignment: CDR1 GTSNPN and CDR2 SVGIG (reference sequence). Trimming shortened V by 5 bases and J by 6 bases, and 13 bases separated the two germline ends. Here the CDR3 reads CAWEWGAAEAFF. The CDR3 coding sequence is TGTGCCTGGGAGTGGGGAGCAGCTGAAGCTTTCTTT. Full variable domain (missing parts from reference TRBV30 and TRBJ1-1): SQTIHQWPATLVQPVGSPLSLECTVEGTSNPNLYWYRQAAGRGLQLLFYSVGIGQISSEVPQNLSASRPQDRQFILSSKKLLLSDSGFYLCAWEWGAAEAFFGQGTRLTVV.

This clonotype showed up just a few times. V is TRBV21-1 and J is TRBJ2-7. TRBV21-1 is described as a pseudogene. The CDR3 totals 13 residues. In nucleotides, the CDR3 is TGTCCCAGCAGCAAATTTCACGTACCAGAGCAGTACGTC. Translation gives CPSSKFHVPEQYV.

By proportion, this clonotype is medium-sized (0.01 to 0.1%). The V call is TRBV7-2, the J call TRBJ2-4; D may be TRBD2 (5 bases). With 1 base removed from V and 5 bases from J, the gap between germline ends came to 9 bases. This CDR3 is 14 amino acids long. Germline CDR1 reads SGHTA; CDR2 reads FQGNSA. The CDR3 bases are TGTGCCAGCAGCTTAGGGCAGCGGCAAAACATTCAGTACTTC. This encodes CASSLGQRQNIQYF.

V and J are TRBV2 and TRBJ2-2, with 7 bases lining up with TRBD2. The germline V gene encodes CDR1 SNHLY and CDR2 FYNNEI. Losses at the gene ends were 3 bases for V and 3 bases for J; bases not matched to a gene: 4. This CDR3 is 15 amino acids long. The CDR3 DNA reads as TGTGCCAGCAGTGAGGCTAGCGGCTACACCGGGGAGCTGTTTTTT. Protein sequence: CASSEASGYTGELFF. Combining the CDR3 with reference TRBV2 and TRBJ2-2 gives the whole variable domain EPEVTQTPSHQVTQMGQEVILRCVPISNHLYFYWYRQILGQKVEFLVSFYNNEISEKSEIFDDQFSVERPDGSNFTLKIRSTKLEDSAMYFCASSEASGYTGELFFGEGSRLTVL.

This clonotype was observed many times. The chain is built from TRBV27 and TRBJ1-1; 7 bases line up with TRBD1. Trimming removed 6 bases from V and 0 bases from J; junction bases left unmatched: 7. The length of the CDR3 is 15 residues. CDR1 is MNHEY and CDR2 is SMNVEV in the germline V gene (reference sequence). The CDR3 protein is CASRGDSFVNTEAFF. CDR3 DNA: TGTGCCAGCAGGGGGGACAGCTTCGTGAACACTGAAGCTTTCTTT.

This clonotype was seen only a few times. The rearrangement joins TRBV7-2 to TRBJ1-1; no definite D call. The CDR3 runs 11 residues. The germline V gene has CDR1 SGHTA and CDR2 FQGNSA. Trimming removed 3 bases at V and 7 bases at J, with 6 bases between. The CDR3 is CASSFTGEAFF. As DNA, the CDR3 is TGTGCCAGCAGCTTTACGGGTGAAGCTTTCTTT. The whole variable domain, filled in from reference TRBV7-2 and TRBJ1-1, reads GAGVSQSPSNKVTEKGKDVELRCDPISGHTALYWYRQSLGQGLEFLIYFQGNSAPDKSGLPSDRFSAERTGGSVSTLTIQRTQQEDSAVYLCASSFTGEAFFGQGTRLTVV.

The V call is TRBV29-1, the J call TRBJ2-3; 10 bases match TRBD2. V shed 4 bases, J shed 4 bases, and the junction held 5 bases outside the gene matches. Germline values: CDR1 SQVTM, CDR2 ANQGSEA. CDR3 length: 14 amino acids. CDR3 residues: CSVARTSGADTQYF. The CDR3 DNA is TGCAGCGTTGCCAGGACTAGCGGTGCAGATACGCAGTATTTT.

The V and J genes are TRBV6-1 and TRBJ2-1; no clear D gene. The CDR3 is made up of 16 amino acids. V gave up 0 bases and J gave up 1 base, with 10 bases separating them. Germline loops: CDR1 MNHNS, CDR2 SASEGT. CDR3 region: CASSEAGRGSYNEQFF. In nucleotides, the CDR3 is TGTGCCAGCAGTGAAGCAGGTAGAGGTTCCTACAATGAGCAGTTCTTC.

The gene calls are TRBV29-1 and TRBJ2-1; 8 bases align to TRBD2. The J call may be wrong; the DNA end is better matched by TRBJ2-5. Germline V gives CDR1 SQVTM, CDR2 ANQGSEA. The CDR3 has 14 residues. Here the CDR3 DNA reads TGCAGCGTGGGGGGGACTAGTATAGGGGAGACCCAGTACTTC. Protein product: CSVGGTSIGETQYF.

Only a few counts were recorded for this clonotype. The CDR3 protein is CASTREGVSDTQYF. In DNA, the CDR3 is TGTGCCAGCACAAGGGAGGGAGTATCAGATACGCAGTATTTT. This chain uses TRBV2 with TRBJ2-3, with 7 bases lining up with TRBD2. J gave up 4 bases and V 7 bases, and 8 bases lay outside the gene matches. The CDR3 runs 14 residues. Germline V gene sequence: CDR1 SNHLY, CDR2 FYNNEI.

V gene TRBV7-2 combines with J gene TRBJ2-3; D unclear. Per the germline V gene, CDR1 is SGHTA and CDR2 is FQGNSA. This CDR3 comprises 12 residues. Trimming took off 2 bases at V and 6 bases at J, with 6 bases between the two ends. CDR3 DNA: TGTACCAGCAGCTTATCCACGGATACGCAGTATTTT. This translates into CTSSLSTDTQYF.

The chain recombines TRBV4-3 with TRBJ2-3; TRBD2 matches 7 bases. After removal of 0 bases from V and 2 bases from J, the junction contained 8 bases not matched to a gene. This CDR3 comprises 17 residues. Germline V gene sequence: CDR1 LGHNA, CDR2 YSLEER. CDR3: CASSQDRIAGPTDTQYF. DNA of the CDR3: TGCGCCAGCAGCCAAGATAGGATAGCGGGCCCCACAGATACGCAGTATTTT.